This TCR beta chain derives from a study of immune evolution from preneoplasia to lung adenocarcinoma. General study points: Normal lung had highest clonality; later lesions appeared denser, more diverse.

In the case of this clone: What it binds is unknown.

Patient tissue came from resections in Japan or China, 2014–2017. Two lung cancer pathologists independently confirmed each histologic diagnosis. V was trimmed by 5 bases and J by 5 bases, leaving 19 bases between them. The CDR3 contains 15 residues. Germline lookup yields CDR1 SGHVS and CDR2 FNYEAQ. Data came from immunoSEQ multiplex PCR; TCRdb stores just in-frame clones and leaves some out. This sample has roughly 7,900 clones, with over 75% found just once. This TCR came from a person in their 70s with lung adenocarcinoma. The sequencing input was FFPE adjacent normal lung tissue. The chain links TRBV7-6 to TRBJ2-7, with D tentatively TRBD2 (6 bases). DNA for the CDR3: TGTGCCAGCAGCCCCGGGACTGGGGCGGTAAACGAGCAGTACTTC. This codes for CASSPGTGAVNEQYF.